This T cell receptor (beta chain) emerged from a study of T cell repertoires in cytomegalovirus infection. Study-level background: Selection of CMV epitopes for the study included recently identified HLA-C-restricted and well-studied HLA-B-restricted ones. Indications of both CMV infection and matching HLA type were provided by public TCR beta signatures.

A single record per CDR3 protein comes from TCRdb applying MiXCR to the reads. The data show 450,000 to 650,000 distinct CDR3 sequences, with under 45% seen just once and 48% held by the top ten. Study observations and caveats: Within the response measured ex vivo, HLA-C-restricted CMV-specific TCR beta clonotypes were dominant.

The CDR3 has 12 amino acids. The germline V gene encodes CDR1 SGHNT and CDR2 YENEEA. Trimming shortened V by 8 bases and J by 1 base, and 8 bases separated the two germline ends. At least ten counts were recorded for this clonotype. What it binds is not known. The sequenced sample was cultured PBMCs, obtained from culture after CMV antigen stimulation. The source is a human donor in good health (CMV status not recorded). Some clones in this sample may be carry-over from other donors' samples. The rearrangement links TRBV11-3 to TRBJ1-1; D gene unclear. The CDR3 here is CASGRGNTEAFF. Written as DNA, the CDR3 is TGTGCCAGCGGACGGGGGAACACTGAAGCTTTCTTT. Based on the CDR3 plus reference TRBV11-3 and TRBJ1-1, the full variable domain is EAGVVQSPRYKIIEKKQPVAFWCNPISGHNTLYWYLQNLGQGPELLIRYENEEAVDDSQLPKDRFSAERLKGVDSTLKIQPAELGDSAVYLCASGRGNTEAFFGQGTRLTVV.